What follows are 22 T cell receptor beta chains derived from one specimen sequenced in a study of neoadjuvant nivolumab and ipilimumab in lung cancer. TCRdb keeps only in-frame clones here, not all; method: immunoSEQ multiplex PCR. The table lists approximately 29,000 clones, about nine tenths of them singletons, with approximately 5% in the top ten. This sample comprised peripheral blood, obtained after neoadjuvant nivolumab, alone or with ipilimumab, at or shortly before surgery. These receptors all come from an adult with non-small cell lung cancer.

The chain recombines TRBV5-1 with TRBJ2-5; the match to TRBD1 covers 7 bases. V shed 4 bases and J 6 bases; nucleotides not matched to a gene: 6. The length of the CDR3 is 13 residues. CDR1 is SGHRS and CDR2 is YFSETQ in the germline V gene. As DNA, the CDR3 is TGCGCCAGCAGCGTCGACAGGGCCAAGACCCAGTACTTC. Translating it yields CASSVDRAKTQYF.

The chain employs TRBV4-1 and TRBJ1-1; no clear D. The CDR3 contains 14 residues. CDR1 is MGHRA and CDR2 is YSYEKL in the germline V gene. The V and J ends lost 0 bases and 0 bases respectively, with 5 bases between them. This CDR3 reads CASSQEAVNTEAFF. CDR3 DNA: TGCGCCAGCAGCCAAGAGGCAGTGAACACTGAAGCTTTCTTT.

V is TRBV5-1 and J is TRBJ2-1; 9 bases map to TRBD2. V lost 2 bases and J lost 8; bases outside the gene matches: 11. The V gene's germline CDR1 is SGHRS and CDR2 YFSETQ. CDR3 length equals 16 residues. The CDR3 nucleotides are TGCGCCAGCAGCTTCTCCGAGCGGGGGGTGGGTTATGAGCAGTTCTTC. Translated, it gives CASSFSERGVGYEQFF.

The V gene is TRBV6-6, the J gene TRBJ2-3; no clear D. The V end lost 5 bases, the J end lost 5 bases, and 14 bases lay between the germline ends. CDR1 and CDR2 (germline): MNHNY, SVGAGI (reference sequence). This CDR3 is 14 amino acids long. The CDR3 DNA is TGTGCCAGCAGTAGCCCCCGGTCGGGAGATACGCAGTATTTT. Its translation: CASSSPRSGDTQYF.

The CDR3 DNA reads TGTGCCAGCAGCTTAGGACAGAGCTCTGGAAACACCATATATTTT. Its translation is CASSLGQSSGNTIYF. The chain is built from TRBV5-5 and TRBJ1-3; a weak D match, TRBD1 (6 bases). The V gene lost 2 bases and the J gene lost 0 bases, with 9 bases spanning the gap. The CDR3 sequence is 15 residues long. Germline loops: CDR1 SGHKS, CDR2 YYEKEE (reference sequence).

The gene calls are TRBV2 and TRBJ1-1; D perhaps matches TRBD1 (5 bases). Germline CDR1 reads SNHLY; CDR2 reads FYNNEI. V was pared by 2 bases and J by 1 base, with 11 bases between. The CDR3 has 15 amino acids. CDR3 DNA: TGTGCCAGCAGTGAAAGTGGGGCTCCGAACACTGAAGCTTTCTTT. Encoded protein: CASSESGAPNTEAFF.

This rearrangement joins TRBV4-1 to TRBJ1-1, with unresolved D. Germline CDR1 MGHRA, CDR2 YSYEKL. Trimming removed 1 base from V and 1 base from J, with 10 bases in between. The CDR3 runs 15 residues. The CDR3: CASSQGQDRNTEAFF. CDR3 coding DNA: TGCGCCAGCAGCCAAGGTCAAGACCGGAACACTGAAGCTTTCTTT.

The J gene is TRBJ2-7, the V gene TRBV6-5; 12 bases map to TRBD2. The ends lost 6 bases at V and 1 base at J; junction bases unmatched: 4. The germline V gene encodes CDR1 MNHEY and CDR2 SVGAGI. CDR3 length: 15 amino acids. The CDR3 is CASRRTSGVSYEQYF. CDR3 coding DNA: TGTGCCAGCAGACGGACTAGCGGGGTTTCCTACGAGCAGTACTTC.

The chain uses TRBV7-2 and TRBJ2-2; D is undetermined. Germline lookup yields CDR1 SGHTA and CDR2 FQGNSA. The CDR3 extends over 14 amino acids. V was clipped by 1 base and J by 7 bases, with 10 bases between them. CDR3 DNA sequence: TGTGCCAGCAGCTTAGTAAGGGTTGACGGGGAGCTGTTTTTT. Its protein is CASSLVRVDGELFF.

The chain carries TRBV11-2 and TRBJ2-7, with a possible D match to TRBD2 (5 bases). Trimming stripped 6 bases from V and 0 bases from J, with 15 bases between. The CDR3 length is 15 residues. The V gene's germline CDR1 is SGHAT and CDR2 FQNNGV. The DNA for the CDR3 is TGTGCCAGCAGTCAAGGCCGAGGGAACTCCTACGAGCAGTACTTC. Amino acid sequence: CASSQGRGNSYEQYF.

CDR3 in amino acids: CASSDPGGNQPQHF. CDR3 DNA sequence: TGTGCCAGCAGTGACCCAGGGGGGAATCAGCCCCAGCATTTT. The genes are TRBV2 and TRBJ1-5; 7 nucleotides agree with TRBD1. The germline gives CDR1 SNHLY, CDR2 FYNNEI. This CDR3 spans 14 amino acids. Trimming took 3 bases from V and 4 from J; bases not matched to a gene: 3. The full variable domain, its missing parts supplied by reference TRBV2 and TRBJ1-5, is EPEVTQTPSHQVTQMGQEVILRCVPISNHLYFYWYRQILGQKVEFLVSFYNNEISEKSEIFDDQFSVERPDGSNFTLKIRSTKLEDSAMYFCASSDPGGNQPQHFGDGTRLSIL.

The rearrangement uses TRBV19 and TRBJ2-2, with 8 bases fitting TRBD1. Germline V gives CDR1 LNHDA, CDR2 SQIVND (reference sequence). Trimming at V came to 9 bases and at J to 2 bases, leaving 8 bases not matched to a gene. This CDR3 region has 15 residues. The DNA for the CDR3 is TGTGCCAGCATACCGGGACAGGCAAACACCGGGGAGCTGTTTTTT. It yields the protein CASIPGQANTGELFF.

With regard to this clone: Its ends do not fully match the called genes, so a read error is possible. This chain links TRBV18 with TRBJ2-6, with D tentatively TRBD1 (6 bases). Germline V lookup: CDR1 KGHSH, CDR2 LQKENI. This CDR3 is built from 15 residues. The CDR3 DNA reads TGTGCCAGCACACCGGACAGCTCTGGGGCCAACGTCCTGACTTTC. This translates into CASTPDSSGANVLTF.

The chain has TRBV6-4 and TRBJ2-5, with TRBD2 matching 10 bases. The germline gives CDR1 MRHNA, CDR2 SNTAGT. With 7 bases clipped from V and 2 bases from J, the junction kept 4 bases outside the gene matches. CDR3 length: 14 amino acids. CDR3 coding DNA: TGTGCCAGCACCCTACTAGCGGGGCAAGAGACCCAGTACTTC. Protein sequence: CASTLLAGQETQYF.

In DNA form, the CDR3 reads TGTGCCAGCAGCTTAGGAGGAACTGGGGCCAACGTCCTGACTTTC. This translates into CASSLGGTGANVLTF. The V call is TRBV7-6, the J call TRBJ2-6; D is undetermined. CDR1 is SGHVS and CDR2 is FNYEAQ in the germline V gene. CDR3 length: 15 residues. The V end lost 1 base, the J end lost 2 bases, and 6 bases lay between the germline ends.

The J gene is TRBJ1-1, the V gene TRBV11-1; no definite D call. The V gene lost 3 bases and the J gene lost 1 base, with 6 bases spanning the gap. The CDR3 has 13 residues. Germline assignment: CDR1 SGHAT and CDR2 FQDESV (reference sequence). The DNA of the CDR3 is TGTGCCAGCAGCTTCGGCAGGAACACTGAAGCTTTCTTT. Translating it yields CASSFGRNTEAFF.

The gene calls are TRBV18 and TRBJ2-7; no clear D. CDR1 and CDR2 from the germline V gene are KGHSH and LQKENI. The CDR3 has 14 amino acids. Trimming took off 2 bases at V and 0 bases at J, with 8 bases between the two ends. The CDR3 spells CASSPDRSSYEQYF. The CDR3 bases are TGTGCCAGCTCACCAGATCGTTCCTCCTACGAGCAGTACTTC.

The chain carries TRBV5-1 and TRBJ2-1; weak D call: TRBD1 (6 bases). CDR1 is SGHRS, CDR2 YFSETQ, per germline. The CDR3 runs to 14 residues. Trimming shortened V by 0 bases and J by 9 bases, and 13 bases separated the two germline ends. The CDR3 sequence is CASSLVLLGAEQFF. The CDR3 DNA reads TGCGCCAGCAGCTTGGTTTTGTTGGGGGCTGAGCAGTTCTTC.

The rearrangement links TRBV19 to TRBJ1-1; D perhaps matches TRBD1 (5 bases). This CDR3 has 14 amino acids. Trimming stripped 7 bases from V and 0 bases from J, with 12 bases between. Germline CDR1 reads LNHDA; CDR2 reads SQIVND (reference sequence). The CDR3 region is CASMRGSMNTEAFF. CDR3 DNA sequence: TGTGCCAGTATGAGGGGATCGATGAACACTGAAGCTTTCTTT.

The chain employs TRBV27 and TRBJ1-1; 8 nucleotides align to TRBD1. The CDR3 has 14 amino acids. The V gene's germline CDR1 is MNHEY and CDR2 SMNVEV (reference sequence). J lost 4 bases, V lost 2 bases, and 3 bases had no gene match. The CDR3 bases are TGTGCCAGCAGTTTAGCCAGGGGGCTCACTGAAGCTTTCTTT. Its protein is CASSLARGLTEAFF.

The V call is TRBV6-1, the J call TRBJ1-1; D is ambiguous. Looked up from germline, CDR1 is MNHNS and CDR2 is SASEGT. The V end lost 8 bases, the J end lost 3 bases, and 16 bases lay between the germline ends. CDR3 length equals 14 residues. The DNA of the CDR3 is TGTGCCAGCTTTCTCTGGGGTCGGGACACTGAAGCTTTCTTT. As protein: CASFLWGRDTEAFF.

The CDR3 DNA follows: TGTGCCAGCAGCGCAGGTTGGGACAGCGATGGCTACACCTTC. Encoded protein: CASSAGWDSDGYTF. The chain is built from TRBV9 and TRBJ1-2; 7 nucleotides align to TRBD1. V lost 3 bases, J lost 6 bases, and 8 bases stayed unmatched. Germline V gives CDR1 SGDLS, CDR2 YYNGEE. CDR3 length: 14 residues.